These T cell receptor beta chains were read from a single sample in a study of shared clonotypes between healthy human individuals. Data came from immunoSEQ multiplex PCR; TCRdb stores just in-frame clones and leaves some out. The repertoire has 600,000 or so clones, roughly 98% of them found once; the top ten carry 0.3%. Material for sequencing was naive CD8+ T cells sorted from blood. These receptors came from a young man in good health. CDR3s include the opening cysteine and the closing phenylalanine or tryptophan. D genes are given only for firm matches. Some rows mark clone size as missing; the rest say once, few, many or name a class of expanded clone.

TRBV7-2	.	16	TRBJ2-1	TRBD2	CASSPTSGRLYNEQFF	TGTGCCAGCAGCCCGACTAGCGGGAGACTCTACAATGAGCAGTTCTTC
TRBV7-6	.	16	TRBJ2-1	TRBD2	CASSLGPSGNDNEQFF	TGTGCCAGCAGCTTAGGTCCTAGCGGGAACGACAATGAGCAGTTCTTC
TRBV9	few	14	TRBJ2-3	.	CASSVAGSTDTQYF	TGTGCCAGCAGCGTAGCGGGGAGCACAGATACGCAGTATTTT
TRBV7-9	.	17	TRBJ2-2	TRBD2	CASSLPSGSEGTGELFF	TGTGCCAGCAGCTTACCTAGCGGGAGCGAGGGAACCGGGGAGCTGTTTTTT
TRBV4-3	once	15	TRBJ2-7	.	CASSQARSNVYEQYF	TGCGCCAGCAGCCAGGCTAGGTCGAACGTTTACGAGCAGTACTTC
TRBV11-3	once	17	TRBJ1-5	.	CASSFLNEHVGNQPQHF	TGTGCCAGCAGCTTTCTGAATGAGCACGTCGGCAATCAGCCCCAGCATTTT
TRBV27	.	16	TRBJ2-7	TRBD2	CASSFLWSGRPYEQYF	TGTGCCAGCAGTTTTTTGTGGAGCGGGAGGCCGTACGAGCAGTACTTC
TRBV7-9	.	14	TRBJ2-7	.	CASSLVSNRDEQYF	TGTGCCAGCAGCTTAGTATCAAACAGAGACGAGCAGTACTTC
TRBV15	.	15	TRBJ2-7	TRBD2	CATSIGLAVPDEQYF	TGTGCCACCAGCATCGGACTAGCGGTTCCTGACGAGCAGTACTTC
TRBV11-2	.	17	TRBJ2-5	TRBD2	CASSLAGSERELETQYF	TGTGCCAGCAGCTTAGCTGGTTCGGAGCGGGAGCTAGAGACCCAGTACTTC
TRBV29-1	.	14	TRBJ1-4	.	CSVEEGAFNEKLFF	TGCAGCGTTGAAGAAGGAGCGTTTAATGAAAAACTGTTTTTT
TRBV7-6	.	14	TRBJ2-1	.	CASSTDWAINEQFF	TGTGCCAGCAGCACCGACTGGGCTATCAATGAGCAGTTCTTC
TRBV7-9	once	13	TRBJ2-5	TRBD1	CASRGDSQETQYF	TGTGCCAGCAGAGGGGACAGCCAAGAGACCCAGTACTTC
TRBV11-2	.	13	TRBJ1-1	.	CASSPRWNTEAFF	TGTGCCAGCAGCCCCAGGTGGAACACTGAAGCTTTCTTT
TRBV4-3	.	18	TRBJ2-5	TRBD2	CASSQGVGVSGRSETQYF	TGCGCCAGCAGCCAAGGGGTCGGAGTTAGCGGGAGATCAGAGACCCAGTACTTC
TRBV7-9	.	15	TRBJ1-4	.	CASSSLDSRNEKLFF	TGTGCCAGCAGCTCCCTGGACAGCCGTAATGAAAAACTGTTTTTT
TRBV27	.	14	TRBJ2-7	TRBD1	CASSHGTGGYEQYF	TGTGCCAGCAGCCACGGGACAGGGGGCTACGAGCAGTACTTC
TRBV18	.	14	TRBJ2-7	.	CASSPGGRTYEQYF	TGTGCCAGCTCACCGGGAGGCAGGACGTACGAGCAGTACTTC
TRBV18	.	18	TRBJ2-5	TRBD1	CASSPHPPSDRRQETQYF	TGTGCCAGCTCACCACACCCCCCTTCGGACAGGAGGCAAGAGACCCAGTACTTC
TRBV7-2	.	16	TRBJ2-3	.	CASSETGLESTDTQYF	TGTGCCAGCAGCGAAACGGGGCTGGAAAGCACAGATACGCAGTATTTT
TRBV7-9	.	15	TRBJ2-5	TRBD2	CASSTGLAGVETQYF	TGTGCCAGCAGCACGGGACTAGCGGGAGTTGAGACCCAGTACTTC
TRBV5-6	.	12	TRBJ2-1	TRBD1	CASRDGQGREFF	TGTGCCAGCAGAGATGGACAGGGAAGGGAGTTCTTC
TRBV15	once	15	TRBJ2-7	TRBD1	CATSRADRGIYEQYF	TGTGCCACCAGCAGGGCCGACAGGGGTATCTACGAGCAGTACTTC
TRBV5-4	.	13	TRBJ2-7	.	CASSLWDTNEQYF	TGTGCCAGCAGCTTGTGGGACACAAACGAGCAGTACTTC
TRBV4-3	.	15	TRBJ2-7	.	CASSQSWGLTYEQYF	TGCGCCAGCAGCCAATCCTGGGGGCTGACCTACGAGCAGTACTTC
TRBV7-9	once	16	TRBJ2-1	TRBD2	CASRPGGREAYNEQFF	TGTGCCAGCAGGCCTGGTGGGAGGGAAGCCTACAATGAGCAGTTCTTC
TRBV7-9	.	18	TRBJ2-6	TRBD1	CASDRPGQALSGANVLTF	TGTGCCAGCGACAGGCCGGGACAGGCCTTATCTGGGGCCAACGTCCTGACTTTC
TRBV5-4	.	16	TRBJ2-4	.	CASSLFLGEAKNIQYF	TGTGCCAGCAGCTTGTTCCTCGGAGAAGCCAAAAACATTCAGTACTTC
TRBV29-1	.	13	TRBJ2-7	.	CSVLGRSSYEQYF	TGCAGCGTTTTGGGAAGAAGCTCCTACGAGCAGTACTTC
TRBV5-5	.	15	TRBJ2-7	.	CASSLLWLSPYEQYF	TGTGCCAGCAGTTTGTTGTGGCTCTCGCCCTACGAGCAGTACTTC
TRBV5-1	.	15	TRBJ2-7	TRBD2	CASSLEREINYEQYF	TGCGCCAGCAGCTTGGAGCGGGAGATCAACTACGAGCAGTACTTC
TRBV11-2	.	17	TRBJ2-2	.	CASSLILRPGATGELFF	TGTGCCAGCAGCTTAATATTGCGACCGGGGGCCACCGGGGAGCTGTTTTTT
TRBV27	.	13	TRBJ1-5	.	CASSLGGRQPQHF	TGTGCCAGCAGTCTGGGGGGGCGTCAGCCCCAGCATTTT
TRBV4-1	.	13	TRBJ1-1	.	CASSHVENTEAFF	TGCGCCAGCAGCCATGTGGAAAACACTGAAGCTTTCTTT
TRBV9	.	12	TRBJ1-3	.	CASGSGVNTIYF	TGTGCCAGCGGTTCGGGGGTTAACACCATATATTTT
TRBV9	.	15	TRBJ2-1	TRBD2	CASSGGLAENNEQFF	TGTGCCAGCAGCGGGGGACTAGCGGAGAACAATGAGCAGTTCTTC
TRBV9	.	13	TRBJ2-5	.	CASSGRGQETQYF	TGTGCCAGCAGCGGACGGGGACAAGAGACCCAGTACTTC
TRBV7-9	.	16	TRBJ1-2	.	CASSLVSRELSYGYTF	TGTGCCAGCAGCTTAGTGTCGAGGGAGCTCTCATATGGCTACACCTTC
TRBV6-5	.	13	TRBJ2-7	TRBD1	CASSPQGPYEQYF	TGTGCCAGCAGTCCACAGGGGCCCTACGAGCAGTACTTC
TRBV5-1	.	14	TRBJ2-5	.	CASLQSPTEETQYF	TGCGCCAGCCTTCAATCGCCCACTGAAGAGACCCAGTACTTC
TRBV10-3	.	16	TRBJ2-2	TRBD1	CAISGMGQGSTGELFF	TGTGCCATCAGTGGAATGGGACAGGGGAGCACCGGGGAGCTGTTTTTT
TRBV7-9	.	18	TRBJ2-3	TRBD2	CASSPTSGRDTSTDTQYF	TGTGCCAGCAGCCCGACTAGCGGGAGGGATACTAGCACAGATACGCAGTATTTT